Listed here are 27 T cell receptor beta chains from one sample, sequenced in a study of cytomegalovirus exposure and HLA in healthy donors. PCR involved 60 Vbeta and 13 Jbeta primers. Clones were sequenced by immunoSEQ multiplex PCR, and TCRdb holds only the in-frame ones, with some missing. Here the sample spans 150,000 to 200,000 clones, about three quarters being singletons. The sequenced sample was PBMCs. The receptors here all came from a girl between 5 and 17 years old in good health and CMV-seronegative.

The CDR3 DNA is TGTGCCAGTAATAAGAGAAATGAAGCTTTCTTT. Translation: CASNKRNEAFF. V usage is TRBV19 and J usage is TRBJ1-1, with D uncertain. CDR3 length equals 11 residues. Germline assignment: CDR1 LNHDA and CDR2 SQIVND (reference sequence). V lost 7 bases and J 7 bases, leaving 10 bases between the germline ends.

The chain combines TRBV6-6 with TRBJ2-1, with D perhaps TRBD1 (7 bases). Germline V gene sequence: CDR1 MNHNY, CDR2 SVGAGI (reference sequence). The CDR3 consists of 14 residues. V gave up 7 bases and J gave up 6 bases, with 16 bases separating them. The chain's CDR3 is CASKEGAVGNEQFF. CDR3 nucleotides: TGTGCCAGCAAGGAGGGGGCAGTTGGCAATGAGCAGTTCTTC.

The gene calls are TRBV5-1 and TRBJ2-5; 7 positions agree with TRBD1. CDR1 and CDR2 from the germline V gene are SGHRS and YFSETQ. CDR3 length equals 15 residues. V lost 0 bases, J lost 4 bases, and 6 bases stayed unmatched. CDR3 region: CASSLEAGGRETQYF. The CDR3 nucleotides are TGCGCCAGCAGCTTGGAGGCAGGGGGTAGAGAGACCCAGTACTTC.

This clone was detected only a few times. CDR3: CASRGTGAPRGEPYAEAFF. CDR3 coding DNA: TGTGCCAGCAGGGGTACAGGGGCACCCCGAGGGGAGCCATACGCTGAAGCTTTCTTT. The rearrangement links TRBV11-2 to TRBJ1-1, with 7 bases aligning to TRBD1. CDR3 size: 19 residues. The trim removed 6 bases at V and 6 bases at J, leaving 25 bases unmatched. Per the germline V gene, CDR1 is SGHAT and CDR2 is FQNNGV.

CDR3 protein: CASSLSPNLNTEAFF. CDR3 bases: TGTGCCAGCAGCTTGTCGCCCAACTTGAACACTGAAGCTTTCTTT. The chain uses TRBV5-8 and TRBJ1-1; D remains ambiguous. The CDR3 length is 15 residues. CDR1 SGHTS and CDR2 YDEGEE come from the germline V gene. The V end was cut by 1 base, the J end by 0 bases, with 10 bases between.

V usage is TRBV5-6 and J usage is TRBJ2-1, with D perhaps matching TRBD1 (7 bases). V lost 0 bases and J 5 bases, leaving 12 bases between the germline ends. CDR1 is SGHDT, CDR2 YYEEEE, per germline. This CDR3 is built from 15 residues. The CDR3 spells CASSLAGGSNNEQFF. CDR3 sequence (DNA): TGTGCCAGCAGCTTGGCAGGGGGGAGCAACAATGAGCAGTTCTTC.

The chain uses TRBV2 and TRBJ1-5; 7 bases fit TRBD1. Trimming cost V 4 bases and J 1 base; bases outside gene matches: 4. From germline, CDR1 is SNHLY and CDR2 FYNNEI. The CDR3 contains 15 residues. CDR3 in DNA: TGTGCCAGCAGTGTTGGACAGGCCAGCAATCAGCCCCAGCATTTT. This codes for CASSVGQASNQPQHF.

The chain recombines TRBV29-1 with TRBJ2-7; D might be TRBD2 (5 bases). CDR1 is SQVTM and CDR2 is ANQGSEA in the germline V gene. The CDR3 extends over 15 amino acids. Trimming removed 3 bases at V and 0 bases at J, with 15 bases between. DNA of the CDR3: TGCAGCGTTGAGAAGACCGACTACTACTCCTACGAGCAGTACTTC. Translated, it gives CSVEKTDYYSYEQYF.

CDR3 DNA sequence: TGTGCCAGCTCACGAACACAGGGGCCGAGTTCACCCCTCCACTTT. Protein: CASSRTQGPSSPLHF. The gene calls are TRBV18 and TRBJ1-6; 7 bases line up with TRBD1. Germline V CDR1 and CDR2: KGHSH, LQKENI. This CDR3 has 15 amino acids. After removal of 4 bases from V and 9 bases from J, the junction contained 9 bases not matched to a gene.

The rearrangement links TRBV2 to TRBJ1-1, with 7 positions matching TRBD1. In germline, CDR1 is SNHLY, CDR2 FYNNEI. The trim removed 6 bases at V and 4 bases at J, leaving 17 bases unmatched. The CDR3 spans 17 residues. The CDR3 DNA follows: TGTGCCAGCAGACCTGCAGGGGGTCCAGGATGGAGCACTGAAGCTTTCTTT. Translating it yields CASRPAGGPGWSTEAFF.

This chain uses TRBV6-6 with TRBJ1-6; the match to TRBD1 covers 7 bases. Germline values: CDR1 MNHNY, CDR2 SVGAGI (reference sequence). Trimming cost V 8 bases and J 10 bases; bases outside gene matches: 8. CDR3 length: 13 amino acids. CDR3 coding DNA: TGTGCCAGCTCGGACAGGACGCAATCACCCCTCCACTTT. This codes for CASSDRTQSPLHF.

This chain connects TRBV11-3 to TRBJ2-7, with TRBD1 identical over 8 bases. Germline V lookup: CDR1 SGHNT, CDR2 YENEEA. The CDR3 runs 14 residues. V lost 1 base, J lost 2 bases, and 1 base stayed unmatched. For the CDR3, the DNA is TGTGCCAGCAGCTTAGGGGGACAGGCCTACGAGCAGTACTTC. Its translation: CASSLGGQAYEQYF.

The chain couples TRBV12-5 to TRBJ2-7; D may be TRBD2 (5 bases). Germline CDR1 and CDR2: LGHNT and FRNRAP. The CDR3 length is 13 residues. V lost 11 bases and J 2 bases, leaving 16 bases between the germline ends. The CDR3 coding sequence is TGTGCTGGATCCCCCAGCGGAGCCTACGAGCAGTACTTC. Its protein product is CAGSPSGAYEQYF.

CDR3 DNA sequence: TGTGCCATCAGTGGAGACAGGCACAACGGCTACACCTTC. Its protein is CAISGDRHNGYTF. The chain employs TRBV10-3 and TRBJ1-2; weak D call: TRBD1 (6 bases). Trimming shortened V by 4 bases and J by 8 bases, and 14 bases separated the two germline ends. Germline values: CDR1 ENHRY, CDR2 SYGVKD. This CDR3 comprises 13 residues.

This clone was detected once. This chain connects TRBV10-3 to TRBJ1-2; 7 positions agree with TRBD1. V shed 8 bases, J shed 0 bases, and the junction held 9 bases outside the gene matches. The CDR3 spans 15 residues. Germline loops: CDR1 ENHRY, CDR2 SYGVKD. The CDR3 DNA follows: TGTGCCATCCTTCTAACCGGGACAGCTAACTATGGCTACACCTTC. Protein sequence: CAILLTGTANYGYTF.

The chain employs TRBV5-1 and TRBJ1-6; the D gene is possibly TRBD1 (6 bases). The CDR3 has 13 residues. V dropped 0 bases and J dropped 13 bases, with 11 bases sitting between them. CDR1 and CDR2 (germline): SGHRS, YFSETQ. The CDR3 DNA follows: TGCGCCAGCAGCTTGGCAGAGGGGGATCCCCTCCACTTT. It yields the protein CASSLAEGDPLHF.

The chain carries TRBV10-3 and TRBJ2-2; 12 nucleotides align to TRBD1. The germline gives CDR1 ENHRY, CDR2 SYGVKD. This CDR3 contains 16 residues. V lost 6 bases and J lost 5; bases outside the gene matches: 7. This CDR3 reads CAIRSGQGAGTGELFF. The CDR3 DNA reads TGTGCCATCAGGTCGGGACAGGGGGCAGGGACCGGGGAGCTGTTTTTT.

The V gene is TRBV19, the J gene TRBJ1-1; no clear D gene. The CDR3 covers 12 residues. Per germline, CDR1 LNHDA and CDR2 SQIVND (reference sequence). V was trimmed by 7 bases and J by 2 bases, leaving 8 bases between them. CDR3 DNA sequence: TGTGCCAGTATGAGCGCCAACACTGAAGCTTTCTTT. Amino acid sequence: CASMSANTEAFF.

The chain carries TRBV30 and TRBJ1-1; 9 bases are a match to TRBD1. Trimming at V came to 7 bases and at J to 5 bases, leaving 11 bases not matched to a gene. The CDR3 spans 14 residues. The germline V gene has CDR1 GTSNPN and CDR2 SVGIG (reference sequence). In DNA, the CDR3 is TGTGCCTCCGGATACAGGGGGCCTAGGACTGAAGCTTTCTTT. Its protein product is CASGYRGPRTEAFF. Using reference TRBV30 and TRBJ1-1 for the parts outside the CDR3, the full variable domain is SQTIHQWPATLVQPVGSPLSLECTVEGTSNPNLYWYRQAAGRGLQLLFYSVGIGQISSEVPQNLSASRPQDRQFILSSKKLLLSDSGFYLCASGYRGPRTEAFFGQGTRLTVV.

The CDR3 DNA is TGTGCCAGTGTCCCCTCCTCGTCGGGTTCACCCCTCCACTTT. Encoded protein: CASVPSSSGSPLHF. This sequence joins TRBV2 and TRBJ1-6; D remains ambiguous. The CDR3 loop spans 14 amino acids. Trimming shortened V by 9 bases and J by 9 bases, and 18 bases separated the two germline ends. The germline CDR1 and CDR2 sequences are SNHLY and FYNNEI.

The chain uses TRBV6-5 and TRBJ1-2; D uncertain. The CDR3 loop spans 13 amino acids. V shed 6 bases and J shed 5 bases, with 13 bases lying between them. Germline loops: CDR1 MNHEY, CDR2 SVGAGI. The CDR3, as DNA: TGTGCCAGCAGGGAAGGCGGACTATATGGCTACACCTTC. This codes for CASREGGLYGYTF.

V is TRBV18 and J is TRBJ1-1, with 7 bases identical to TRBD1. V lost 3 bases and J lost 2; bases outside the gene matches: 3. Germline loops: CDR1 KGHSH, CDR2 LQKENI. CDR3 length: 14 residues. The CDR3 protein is CASSPWDSNTEAFF. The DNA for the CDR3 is TGTGCCAGCTCACCCTGGGACAGCAACACTGAAGCTTTCTTT.

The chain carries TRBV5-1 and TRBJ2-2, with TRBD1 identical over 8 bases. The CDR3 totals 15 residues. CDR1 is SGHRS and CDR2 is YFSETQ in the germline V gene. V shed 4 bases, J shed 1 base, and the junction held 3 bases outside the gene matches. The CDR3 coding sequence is TGCGCCAGCAGCCCCGGACAGGGGAACACCGGGGAGCTGTTTTTT. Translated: CASSPGQGNTGELFF.

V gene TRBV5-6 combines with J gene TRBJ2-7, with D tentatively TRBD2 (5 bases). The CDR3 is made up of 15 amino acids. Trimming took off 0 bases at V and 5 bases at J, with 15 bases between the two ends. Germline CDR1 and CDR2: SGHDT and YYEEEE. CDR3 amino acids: CASSLEGGPSDEQYF. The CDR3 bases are TGTGCCAGCAGCTTGGAAGGAGGCCCTTCTGACGAGCAGTACTTC.

The DNA of the CDR3 is TGCGCCAGTAAATCGACAGGGTCGTATGGCTACACCTTC. This translates into CASKSTGSYGYTF. The rearrangement links TRBV5-1 to TRBJ1-2; 7 bases map to TRBD1. The CDR3 has 13 amino acids. Germline trimming cut 8 bases from V and 5 bases from J; bases unmatched to any gene: 9. CDR1 and CDR2 from the germline V gene are SGHRS and YFSETQ.

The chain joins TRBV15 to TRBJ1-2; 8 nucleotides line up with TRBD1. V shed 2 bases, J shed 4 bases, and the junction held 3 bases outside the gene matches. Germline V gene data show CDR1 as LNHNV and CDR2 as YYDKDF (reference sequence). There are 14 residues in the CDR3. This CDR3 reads CATSRQGALYGYTF. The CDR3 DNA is TGTGCCACCAGCAGACAGGGGGCTCTCTATGGCTACACCTTC.

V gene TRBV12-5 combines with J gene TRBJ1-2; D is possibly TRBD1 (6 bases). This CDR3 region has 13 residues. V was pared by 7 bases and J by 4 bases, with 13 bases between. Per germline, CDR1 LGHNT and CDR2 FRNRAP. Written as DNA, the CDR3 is TGTGCTAGTGCCAAGGACAGACCCTATGGCTACACCTTC. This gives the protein CASAKDRPYGYTF.